The 28 T cell receptor beta chains below all came from one sample that was sequenced in a study of T cell responses to AZD1222 COVID-19 vaccine. Sequencing was performed with immunoSEQ multiplex PCR; in TCRdb, only in-frame clones are kept and a portion is missing. The table has fewer than 150,000 clones, 85% to 90% seen once; the top ten hold under 2%. Here the sequenced sample was peripheral blood, taken on day 0 of AZD1222 vaccination. The receptors here all came from an adult in good health.

This rearrangement joins TRBV19 to TRBJ2-7, with TRBD1 matching over 8 bases. The junction had 9 bases not matched to a gene; V was cut back by 6 bases and J by 5 bases. This CDR3 comprises 14 residues. CDR1 and CDR2 (germline): LNHDA, SQIVND (reference sequence). The DNA of the CDR3 is TGTGCCAGTAGCCCCGGACAGGGTTGGGACGAGCAGTACTTC. Its protein product is CASSPGQGWDEQYF.

The chain has TRBV19 and TRBJ1-3; 7 nucleotides agree with TRBD1. V dropped 9 bases and J dropped 2; count of bases not matched to a gene: 4. The CDR3 runs 13 residues. Per germline, CDR1 LNHDA and CDR2 SQIVND (reference sequence). The CDR3: CASGTDAGNTIYF. CDR3 sequence (DNA): TGTGCCAGCGGGACAGATGCTGGAAACACCATATATTTT.

Comments on this clone: The same CDR3 can be traced to other DNA sequences in this sample. The CDR3 is CASSQEGTLQETQYF. CDR3 bases: TGTGCCAGCAGCCAAGAGGGGACCCTCCAAGAGACCCAGTACTTC. This sequence joins TRBV3-1 (or the pseudogene TRBV3-2) and TRBJ2-5; D is possibly TRBD1 or TRBD2 (5 bases each). Germline V lookup: CDR1 LGHDT, CDR2 YNNKEL (reference sequence). The germline V and J ends were trimmed by 0 bases and 1 base, with 9 bases remaining between them. This CDR3 is built from 15 residues.

The chain couples TRBV7-2 to TRBJ1-4; a possible D gene is TRBD1 (6 bases). The CDR3 covers 15 residues. Germline V gives CDR1 SGHTA, CDR2 FQGNSA. Trimming took 5 bases from V and 5 from J, leaving 15 bases between them. CDR3 protein: CASSVSGGLNEKLFF. CDR3 DNA sequence: TGTGCCAGCAGCGTTTCGGGGGGCTTGAATGAAAAACTGTTTTTT. Full variable domain (remainder filled in from reference TRBV7-2 and TRBJ1-4): GAGVSQSPSNKVTEKGKDVELRCDPISGHTALYWYRQSLGQGLEFLIYFQGNSAPDKSGLPSDRFSAERTGGSVSTLTIQRTQQEDSAVYLCASSVSGGLNEKLFFGSGTQLSVL.

V usage is TRBV5-1 and J usage is TRBJ1-2, with D maybe TRBD1 (5 bases). Germline-derived CDR1 and CDR2 are SGHRS and YFSETQ. The V gene lost 0 bases and the J gene lost 4 bases, with 16 bases spanning the gap. The CDR3 is 16 amino acids. The CDR3 sequence: CASSLAGQGGTYGYTF. The CDR3 bases are TGCGCCAGCAGCTTGGCCGGGCAGGGAGGTACCTATGGCTACACCTTC.

V and J are TRBV3-1 (or the pseudogene TRBV3-2) and TRBJ1-1, with unresolved D. The V and J ends lost 4 bases and 0 bases respectively, with 6 bases between them. There are 13 residues in the CDR3. CDR1 and CDR2 (germline): LGHDT, YNNKEL (reference sequence). This CDR3 is CASSLVLNTEAFF. The CDR3, as DNA: TGTGCCAGCAGCCTGGTGTTGAACACTGAAGCTTTCTTT.

The chain joins TRBV5-6 to TRBJ2-1; 13 positions match TRBD2. Trimming at V came to 7 bases and at J to 9 bases, leaving 7 bases not matched to a gene. This CDR3 comprises 14 residues. CDR1 and CDR2 (germline): SGHDT, YYEEEE. The chain's CDR3 is CASAGLAGRVEQFF. DNA for the CDR3: TGTGCCAGCGCGGGACTAGCGGGGAGAGTTGAGCAGTTCTTC.

This rearrangement joins TRBV9 to TRBJ1-2, with unresolved D. With 3 bases removed from V and 6 bases from J, the gap between germline ends came to 6 bases. The germline CDR1 and CDR2 sequences are SGDLS and YYNGEE. This CDR3 region has 11 residues. The CDR3 sequence is CASSEPNGYTF. CDR3 bases: TGTGCCAGCAGCGAACCGAATGGCTACACCTTC.

The chain is built from TRBV10-3 and TRBJ2-1, with D perhaps TRBD2 (5 bases). This CDR3 has 14 residues. Germline CDR1 is ENHRY and CDR2 is SYGVKD. V lost 0 bases, J lost 6 bases, and 9 bases lay in between. In nucleotides, the CDR3 is TGTGCCATCAGTGAGTCTGTGAGCGGCAATGAGCAGTTCTTC. Translation: CAISESVSGNEQFF.

The chain links TRBV4-3 to TRBJ2-7; 10 positions match TRBD1. The ends lost 1 base at V and 7 bases at J; junction bases unmatched: 10. Germline CDR1 reads LGHNA; CDR2 reads YSLEER. The CDR3 is 16 amino acids. Here the CDR3 DNA reads TGCGCCAGCAGCCAAGTCCGGGACAGGGGATTGTGGGAGCAGTACTTC. Its protein is CASSQVRDRGLWEQYF.

The chain has TRBV7-9 and TRBJ1-1, with no clear D. The CDR3 is 15 residues long. Trimming removed 5 bases at V and 0 bases at J, with 13 bases between. Per the germline V gene, CDR1 is SEHNR and CDR2 is FQNEAQ (reference sequence). CDR3 DNA sequence: TGTGCCAGCAGCCTCACCTTGGGGTTGAACACTGAAGCTTTCTTT. It translates to CASSLTLGLNTEAFF. Using reference TRBV7-9 and TRBJ1-1 for the parts outside the CDR3, the full variable domain is DTGVSQNPRHKITKRGQNVTFRCDPISEHNRLYWYRQTLGQGPEFLTYFQNEAQLEKSRLLSDRFSAERPKGSFSTLEIQRTEQGDSAMYLCASSLTLGLNTEAFFGQGTRLTVV.

The genes are TRBV28 and TRBJ2-1; 11 bases are a match to TRBD2. From germline, CDR1 is MDHEN and CDR2 SYDVKM. J gave up 6 bases and V 5 bases, and 6 bases lay outside the gene matches. The CDR3 loop spans 15 amino acids. Here the CDR3 reads CASSRTSGSTNEQFF. CDR3 nucleotide sequence: TGTGCCAGCAGTCGAACTAGCGGGAGCACCAATGAGCAGTTCTTC.

The J gene is TRBJ2-1, the V gene TRBV13; D unresolved. Per germline, CDR1 PRHDT and CDR2 FYEKMQ (reference sequence). The CDR3 covers 13 residues. Trimming removed 4 bases from V and 8 bases from J, with 12 bases in between. CDR3 loop: CASSSGSGHEQFF. The CDR3 region has the DNA TGTGCCAGCAGCTCAGGTTCCGGACATGAGCAGTTCTTC.

The V and J genes are TRBV6-2 or TRBV6-3 and TRBJ1-1; 7 bases align to TRBD1. Germline-derived CDR1 and CDR2 are MNHEY and SVGEGT. CDR3 size: 16 residues. With V trimmed by 7 bases and J by 4 bases, 15 bases remained unmatched. The CDR3 region is CASTPRERGRGTEAFF. CDR3 bases: TGTGCCAGCACCCCGAGGGAAAGGGGGCGAGGCACTGAAGCTTTCTTT.

The chain joins TRBV5-1 to TRBJ1-4; the match to TRBD1 covers 8 bases. V was clipped by 0 bases and J by 7 bases; unmatched bases: 8. This CDR3 has 16 amino acids. The V gene's germline CDR1 is SGHRS and CDR2 YFSETQ. Here the CDR3 reads CASSLEPGGAGEKLFF. The CDR3 DNA reads TGCGCCAGCAGCTTGGAGCCAGGGGGCGCAGGTGAAAAACTGTTTTTT. The full variable domain, completed using reference TRBV5-1 and TRBJ1-4, is KAGVTQTPRYLIKTRGQQVTLSCSPISGHRSVSWYQQTPGQGLQFLFEYFSETQRNKGNFPGRFSGRQFSNSRSEMNVSTLELGDSALYLCASSLEPGGAGEKLFFGSGTQLSVL.

This chain connects TRBV18 to TRBJ1-2; D perhaps matches TRBD1 (6 bases). The CDR3 covers 15 residues. The V and J ends lost 3 bases and 1 base respectively, with 12 bases between them. Germline CDR1 is KGHSH and CDR2 is LQKENI. This CDR3 reads CASSPGTNVNYGYTF. In DNA, the CDR3 is TGTGCCAGCTCACCGGGGACAAATGTTAACTATGGCTACACCTTC.

The chain combines TRBV27 with TRBJ2-7; 13 bases align to TRBD2. The junction had 4 bases not matched to a gene; V was cut back by 6 bases and J by 2 bases. Germline V gives CDR1 MNHEY, CDR2 SMNVEV (reference sequence). The CDR3 contains 15 residues. The chain's CDR3 is CASRTGLAGPYEQYF. CDR3 bases: TGTGCCAGCAGGACGGGACTAGCGGGGCCCTACGAGCAGTACTTC.

The J gene is TRBJ2-7, the V gene TRBV27; weak D call: TRBD2 (5 bases). The CDR3 loop spans 14 amino acids. V shed 2 bases and J shed 5 bases, with 13 bases lying between them. The germline gives CDR1 MNHEY, CDR2 SMNVEV (reference sequence). CDR3: CASSLVSGWHEQYF. CDR3 sequence (DNA): TGTGCCAGCAGTTTAGTTTCGGGGTGGCACGAGCAGTACTTC.

This chain links TRBV30 with TRBJ1-1; tentatively, D is TRBD1 (5 bases). The CDR3 runs 12 residues. With 3 bases removed from V and 1 base from J, the gap between germline ends came to 6 bases. Germline V gives CDR1 GTSNPN, CDR2 SVGIG (reference sequence). The CDR3: CAWRGENTEAFF. CDR3 in DNA: TGTGCCTGGAGAGGGGAGAACACTGAAGCTTTCTTT.

This sequence joins TRBV7-9 and TRBJ1-2; D not resolved. The CDR3 length is 14 residues. Germline-derived CDR1 and CDR2 are SEHNR and FQNEAQ (reference sequence). V was shortened by 5 bases and J by 4 bases, with 14 bases between the two germline ends. The CDR3 DNA sequence: TGTGCCAGCAGCCTTTTAATCAGTGGCTATGGCTACACCTTC. Its protein product is CASSLLISGYGYTF. Filled out from reference TRBV7-9 and TRBJ1-2, the complete variable domain reads DTGVSQNPRHKITKRGQNVTFRCDPISEHNRLYWYRQTLGQGPEFLTYFQNEAQLEKSRLLSDRFSAERPKGSFSTLEIQRTEQGDSAMYLCASSLLISGYGYTFGSGTRLTVV.

J is TRBJ2-2 and V is TRBV19; a weak D match, TRBD1 (6 bases). Germline CDR1 reads LNHDA; CDR2 reads SQIVND (reference sequence). The CDR3 spans 17 residues. Trimming stripped 4 bases from V and 5 bases from J, with 20 bases between. This CDR3 reads CASSTKGGTGRTGELFF. The DNA for the CDR3 is TGTGCCAGTAGTACAAAAGGCGGCACAGGGAGAACCGGGGAGCTGTTTTTT.

V gene TRBV5-4 combines with J gene TRBJ2-3; tentatively, D is TRBD1 (5 bases). CDR3 length: 13 residues. V shed 4 bases and J shed 4 bases, with 10 bases lying between them. Germline-derived CDR1 and CDR2 are SGHNT and YYREEE (reference sequence). As DNA, the CDR3 is TGTGCCAGCAGCCTAAGACAGTCAGATACGCAGTATTTT. This encodes CASSLRQSDTQYF.

This clone was detected a few times. The rearrangement joins TRBV28 to TRBJ1-1; no reliable D call. CDR3 length equals 13 residues. CDR1 is MDHEN, CDR2 SYDVKM, per germline. The V gene lost 6 bases and the J gene lost 1 base, with 9 bases spanning the gap. The CDR3 coding sequence is TGTGCCAGCAGCCTCCCAAGGAACACTGAAGCTTTCTTT. It specifies CASSLPRNTEAFF.

V gene TRBV13 combines with J gene TRBJ2-2; a possible D gene is TRBD2 (6 bases). The CDR3 extends over 14 amino acids. Germline V gene lookup returns CDR1 PRHDT and CDR2 FYEKMQ (reference sequence). Trimming took off 7 bases at V and 4 bases at J, with 13 bases between the two ends. This CDR3 is CASTEFGGTGELFF. Written as DNA, the CDR3 is TGTGCCAGCACCGAATTCGGGGGCACCGGGGAGCTGTTTTTT.

V and J are TRBV7-6 and TRBJ1-3; D uncertain. Looked up from germline, CDR1 is SGHVS and CDR2 is FNYEAQ. The CDR3 length is 17 residues. The ends were cut back, 1 base at V and 0 bases at J, with 13 bases in the middle. The CDR3 nucleotides are TGTGCCAGCAGCTTAGGGCCAACCAGCCACTCTGGAAACACCATATATTTT. Protein: CASSLGPTSHSGNTIYF. Using reference TRBV7-6 and TRBJ1-3 for the parts outside the CDR3, the full variable domain is GAGVSQSPRYKVTKRGQDVALRCDPISGHVSLYWYRQALGQGPEFLTYFNYEAQQDKSGLPNDRFSAERPEGSISTLTIQRTEQRDSAMYRCASSLGPTSHSGNTIYFGEGSWLTVV.

This chain joins TRBV2 and TRBJ2-3; the D is unclear. The CDR3 loop spans 12 amino acids. Germline CDR1 reads SNHLY; CDR2 reads FYNNEI. Trimming cost V 6 bases and J 2 bases, with 6 bases left between them. CDR3 DNA sequence: TGTGCCAGCAGGCGGACCACAGATACGCAGTATTTT. Translated: CASRRTTDTQYF.

The chain joins TRBV3-1 (or the pseudogene TRBV3-2) to TRBJ2-5, with 15 nucleotides matching TRBD2. Looked up from germline, CDR1 is LGHDT and CDR2 is YNNKEL (reference sequence). The ends lost 4 bases at V and 5 bases at J; junction bases unmatched: 8. The CDR3 extends over 17 amino acids. The CDR3 region is CASSLGLAGGGLETQYF. Written as DNA, the CDR3 is TGTGCCAGCAGCCTTGGACTAGCGGGAGGGGGCTTGGAGACCCAGTACTTC.

This chain links TRBV9 with TRBJ1-5, with D possibly TRBD1 on 5 matching bases. Germline V gene sequence: CDR1 SGDLS, CDR2 YYNGEE. V was pared by 2 bases and J by 3 bases, with 9 bases between. The CDR3 totals 14 residues. The CDR3 here is CASSVGTDNQPQHF. DNA of the CDR3: TGTGCCAGCAGCGTTGGGACGGACAATCAGCCCCAGCATTTT.